The clone carrying this T cell receptor (beta chain) was seen a handful of times. These data come from a study of T cells in Graves' hyperthyroidism and ophthalmopathy. The CDR3 runs to 17 residues. Germline V gene sequence: CDR1 SGHAT, CDR2 FQDESV (reference sequence). V lost 3 bases to trimming and J lost 1 base; unmatched junction nucleotides: 8. Researchers amplified the TCR beta CDR3 regions from RNA transcripts. The HTBI primer set served for first-round RT-PCR of the TCR CDR3. TCRdb reanalysed the multiplex PCR reads using MiXCR and keeps one entry per CDR3 protein. Of more than 550,000 distinct CDR3 sequences listed, around a sixth are singletons.

The sequencing input was blood. The clonotype was recovered from a man in his fifties or sixties with Graves' hyperthyroidism. The chain is built from TRBV11-1 and TRBJ2-2; 7 nucleotides agree with TRBD2. CDR3 sequence reads: CASSFSSGNLNTGELFF. The DNA of the CDR3 is TGTGCCAGCAGCTTTTCGAGCGGGAACTTGAACACCGGGGAGCTGTTTTTT.